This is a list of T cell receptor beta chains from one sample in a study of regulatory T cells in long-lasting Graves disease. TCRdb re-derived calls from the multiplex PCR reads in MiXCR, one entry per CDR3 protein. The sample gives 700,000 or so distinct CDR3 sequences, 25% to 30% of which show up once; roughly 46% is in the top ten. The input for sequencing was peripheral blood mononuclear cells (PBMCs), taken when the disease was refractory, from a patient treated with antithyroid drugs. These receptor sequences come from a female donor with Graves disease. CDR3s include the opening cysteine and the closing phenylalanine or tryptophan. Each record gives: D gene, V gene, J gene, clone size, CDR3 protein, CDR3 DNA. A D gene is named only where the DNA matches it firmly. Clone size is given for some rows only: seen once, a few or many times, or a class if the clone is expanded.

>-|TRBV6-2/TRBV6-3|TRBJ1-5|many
CASSYGSWGTNQPQHF
TGTGCCAGCAGTTACGGTAGCTGGGGGACGAATCAGCCCCAGCATTTT
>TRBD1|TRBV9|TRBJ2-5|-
CASSSPRDRALQETQYF
TGTGCCAGCAGCTCCCCCCGGGACAGGGCTCTACAAGAGACCCAGTACTTC
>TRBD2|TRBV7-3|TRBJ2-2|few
CASSTGLAPGELFF
TGTGCCAGCAGCACGGGACTAGCTCCCGGGGAGCTGTTTTTT
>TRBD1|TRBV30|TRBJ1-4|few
CAWSFDRGLEKLFF
TGTGCCTGGAGTTTTGACAGGGGGCTTGAAAAACTGTTTTTT
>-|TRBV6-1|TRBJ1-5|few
CASSEAGQGSNQPQHF
TGTGCCAGCAGTGAAGCGGGGCAGGGTAGCAATCAGCCCCAGCATTTT
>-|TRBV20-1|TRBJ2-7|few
CSASPLGGMAYEQYF
TGCAGTGCTAGCCCCTTGGGGGGAATGGCCTACGAGCAGTACTTC
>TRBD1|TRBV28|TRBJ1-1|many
CASSTPGTGVYNEVTEAFF
TGTGCCAGCAGTACGCCCGGGACAGGGGTTTACAACGAGGTCACTGAAGCTTTCTTT
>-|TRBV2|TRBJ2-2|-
CVSRNEEGRTGELFF
TGTGTCAGCAGAAATGAGGAGGGCAGGACCGGGGAGCTGTTTTTT
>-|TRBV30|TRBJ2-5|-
CAWGDDGQETQYF
TGTGCCTGGGGGGATGACGGCCAAGAGACCCAGTACTTC
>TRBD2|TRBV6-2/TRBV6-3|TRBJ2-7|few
CASSKAGTSGGREQYF
TGTGCCAGCAGCAAGGCCGGGACTAGCGGAGGCAGGGAGCAGTACTTC
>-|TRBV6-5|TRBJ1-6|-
CASSYKSRQKNNSPLHF
TGTGCCAGCAGTTACAAAAGCCGACAGAAGAATAATTCACCCCTCCACTTT
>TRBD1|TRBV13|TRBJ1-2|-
CASSLGLRGLSYTF
TGTGCCAGCAGCTTAGGCCTCAGGGGGCTTAGCTACACCTTC
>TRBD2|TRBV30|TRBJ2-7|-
CAWSISSGRVYEQYF
TGTGCCTGGAGTATTTCTAGCGGGAGAGTCTACGAGCAGTACTTC
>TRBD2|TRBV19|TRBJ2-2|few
CASSPSGANTGELFF
TGTGCCAGTAGTCCTAGCGGAGCGAACACCGGGGAGCTGTTTTTT
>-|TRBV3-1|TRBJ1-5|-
CASSRTGGADQPQHF
TGTGCCAGCAGCCGTACAGGCGGCGCGGATCAGCCCCAGCATTTT
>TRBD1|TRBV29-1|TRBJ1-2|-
CSVGGQGANYGYTF
TGCAGCGTTGGAGGACAGGGGGCTAACTATGGCTACACCTTC
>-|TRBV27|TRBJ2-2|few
CASSYQGIAGELFF
TGTGCCAGCAGTTATCAGGGGATCGCCGGGGAGCTGTTTTTT
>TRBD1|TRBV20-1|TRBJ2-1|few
CSAERTGSYNEQFF
TGCAGTGCAGAACGGACAGGCTCCTACAATGAGCAGTTCTTC
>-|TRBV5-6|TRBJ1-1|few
CASSLADMSWAEAFF
TGTGCCAGCAGCTTGGCCGATATGAGTTGGGCTGAAGCTTTCTTT
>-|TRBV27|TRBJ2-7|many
CASSLGTASYEQYF
TGTGCCAGCAGTTTAGGGACCGCCTCCTACGAGCAGTACTTC
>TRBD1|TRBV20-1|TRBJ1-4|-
CSANRGWGEKLFF
TGCAGTGCAAACAGGGGTTGGGGTGAAAAACTGTTTTTT
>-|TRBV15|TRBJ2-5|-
CATSIGPDGQYF
TGTGCCACCAGCATTGGCCCGGATGGCCAGTACTTC
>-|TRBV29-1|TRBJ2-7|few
CSVEPSRGEQYF
TGCAGCGTTGAACCCAGCAGGGGTGAGCAGTACTTC
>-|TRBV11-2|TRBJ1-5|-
CASSFGATSNQPQHF
TGTGCCAGCAGCTTTGGGGCAACTAGCAATCAGCCCCAGCATTTT
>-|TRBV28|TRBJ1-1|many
CASSAVQGGSTEAFF
TGTGCCAGCAGTGCTGTACAGGGAGGGAGCACTGAAGCTTTCTTT
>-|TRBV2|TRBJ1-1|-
CASSEAGSGMVGTEAFF
TGTGCCAGCAGTGAAGCGGGGTCAGGGATGGTGGGTACTGAAGCTTTCTTT
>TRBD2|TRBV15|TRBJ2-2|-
CATSRGLSGKDTGELFF
TGTGCCACCAGCAGAGGCCTCAGCGGGAAGGACACCGGGGAGCTGTTTTTT
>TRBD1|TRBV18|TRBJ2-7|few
CASSPLQGVTYEQYF
TGTGCCAGCTCACCTTTGCAGGGGGTGACCTACGAGCAGTACTTC
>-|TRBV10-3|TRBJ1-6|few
CAITSQTNSPLHF
TGTGCCATCACCAGCCAGACAAATTCACCCCTCCACTTT
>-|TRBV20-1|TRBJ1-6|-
CSAARNNSPLHF
TGCAGTGCGGCCAGGAATAATTCACCCCTCCACTTT
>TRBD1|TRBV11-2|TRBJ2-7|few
CASSQTPWRDRDEQYF
TGTGCCAGCAGCCAAACACCCTGGCGGGACAGGGACGAGCAGTACTTC
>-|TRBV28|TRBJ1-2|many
CASGGGGYGYTF
TGTGCCAGCGGGGGGGGAGGCTATGGCTACACCTTC
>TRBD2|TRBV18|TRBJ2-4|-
CASSTSGRTKNIQYF
TGTGCCAGCTCAACTAGCGGGAGAACCAAAAACATTCAGTACTTC
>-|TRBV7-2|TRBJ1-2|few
CASSSTGGLANYGYTF
TGTGCCAGCAGCTCGACGGGGGGACTAGCTAACTATGGCTACACCTTC
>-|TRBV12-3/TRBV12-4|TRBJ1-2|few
CASSFKKFGGGYTF
TGTGCCAGCAGTTTTAAGAAATTCGGCGGTGGCTACACCTTC
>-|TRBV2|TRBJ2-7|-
CASSGFRDREQYF
TGTGCCAGCAGTGGGTTTAGGGATCGCGAGCAGTACTTC
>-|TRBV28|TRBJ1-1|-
CASSSIQNTEAFF
TGTGCCAGCAGTTCCATACAGAACACTGAAGCTTTCTTT
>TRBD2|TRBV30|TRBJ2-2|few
CAWSSDLAGVTTGELFF
TGTGCCTGGAGTTCCGATTTAGCGGGAGTTACCACCGGGGAGCTGTTTTTT
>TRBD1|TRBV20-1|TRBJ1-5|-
CSATPLTGENQPQHF
TGCAGTGCTACTCCTTTGACAGGGGAAAATCAGCCCCAGCATTTT
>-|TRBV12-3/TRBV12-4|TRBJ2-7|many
CASRPSGRSYEQYF
TGTGCCAGCAGGCCGAGCGGCAGGTCCTACGAGCAGTACTTC
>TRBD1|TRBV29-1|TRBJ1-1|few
CSVLFRGRGTEAFF
TGCAGCGTTCTTTTCAGGGGGCGCGGTACTGAAGCTTTCTTT
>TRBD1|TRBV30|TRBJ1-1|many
CAWSVTGGTEAFF
TGTGCCTGGAGTGTGACAGGGGGAACTGAAGCTTTCTTT
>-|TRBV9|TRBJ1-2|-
CASSVDGRDNYGYTF
TGTGCCAGCAGCGTAGACGGACGGGATAACTATGGCTACACCTTC
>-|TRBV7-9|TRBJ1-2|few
CASSGRVYGYTF
TGTGCCAGCAGCGGCAGAGTCTATGGCTACACCTTC
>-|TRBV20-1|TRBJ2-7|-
CSARAGLGAYEQYF
TGCAGTGCTAGGGCGGGGCTAGGGGCCTACGAGCAGTACTTC
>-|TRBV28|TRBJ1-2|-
CASSLGQGKDYGYTF
TGTGCCAGCAGTTTGGGGCAGGGCAAAGACTATGGCTACACCTTC
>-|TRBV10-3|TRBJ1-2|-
CAISEDGSSYGYTF
TGTGCCATCAGTGAGGACGGGAGTAGCTATGGCTACACCTTC
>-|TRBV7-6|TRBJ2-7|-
CASSQGEAYEQYF
TGTGCCAGCAGCCAGGGGGAGGCCTACGAGCAGTACTTC
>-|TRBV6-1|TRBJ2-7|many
CASSLLGTYEQYF
TGTGCCAGCAGCCTGCTCGGGACCTACGAGCAGTACTTC
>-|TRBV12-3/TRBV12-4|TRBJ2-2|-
CASSGTPHSAGELFF
TGTGCCAGCAGCGGGACTCCTCACTCCGCCGGGGAGCTGTTTTTT
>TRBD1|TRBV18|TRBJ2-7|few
CASSPIPGQVYEQYF
TGTGCCAGCTCACCGATTCCGGGACAGGTCTACGAGCAGTACTTC
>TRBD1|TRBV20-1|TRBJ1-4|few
CSAGTAEKLFF
TGCAGTGCGGGGACAGCCGAAAAACTGTTTTTT
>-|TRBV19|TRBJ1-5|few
CASRTRDYNQPQHF
TGTGCCAGTAGAACCCGGGACTACAATCAGCCCCAGCATTTT
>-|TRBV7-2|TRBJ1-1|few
CASSQTTRAEAFF
TGTGCCAGCAGCCAGACTACAAGAGCTGAAGCTTTCTTT
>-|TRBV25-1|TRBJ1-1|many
CASSKGQNTEAFF
TGTGCCAGCAGCAAGGGACAGAACACTGAAGCTTTCTTT
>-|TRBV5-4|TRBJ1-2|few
CASSPSGFGYGYTF
TGTGCCAGCAGCCCATCGGGTTTTGGCTATGGCTACACCTTC
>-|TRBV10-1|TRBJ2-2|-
CASSGMGSGELFF
TGCGCCAGCAGCGGAATGGGGTCCGGGGAGCTGTTTTTT